What follows are 20 T cell receptor beta chains derived from one specimen sequenced in a study of vaccination effects on CD4 cells after COVID-19. Clones were sequenced by immunoSEQ multiplex PCR, and TCRdb holds only the in-frame ones, with some missing. The sample has approximately 31,000 clones, around 70% seen once. After expansion with viral peptide pools in the ViraFEST assay, antigen-specific CD4+ T cells were sequenced. After less than twelve days in culture, the CD4+ T cells were isolated. Participants were vaccinated with two doses of either the BNT162b2 or mRNA-1273 vaccine. These receptors' antigens are unknown. The material sequenced was CD4+ T cells from PBMCs cultured with HCoV-229E spike peptides, taken after COVID-19 vaccination. The source is a human donor who received a COVID-19 vaccine.

The chain recombines TRBV18 with TRBJ1-2; 8 bases agree with TRBD1. The CDR3 runs 15 residues. The germline CDR1 and CDR2 sequences are KGHSH and LQKENI. V gave up 2 bases and J gave up 2 bases; unmatched junction bases: 4. The CDR3 spells CASSPGQGANYGYTF. In DNA, the CDR3 is TGTGCCAGCTCACCAGGTCAGGGGGCGAACTATGGCTACACCTTC. Supplemented by reference TRBV18 and TRBJ1-2, the full variable domain reads NAGVMQNPRHLVRRRGQEARLRCSPMKGHSHVYWYRQLPEEGLKFMVYLQKENIIDESGMPKERFSAEFPKEGPSILRIQQVVRGDSAAYFCASSPGQGANYGYTFGSGTRLTVV.

The chain combines TRBV6-1 with TRBJ2-5; the D gene is possibly TRBD1 (6 bases). V was clipped by 2 bases and J by 4 bases, with 17 bases between them. This CDR3 comprises 16 residues. Looked up from germline, CDR1 is MNHNS and CDR2 is SASEGT. The CDR3 region is CASSEWGRKTGETQYF. The CDR3 DNA reads TGTGCCAGCAGTGAATGGGGGCGCAAAACGGGAGAGACCCAGTACTTC.

The rearrangement uses TRBV27 and TRBJ1-6; 9 nucleotides line up with TRBD1. This CDR3 region has 13 residues. The V and J ends lost 9 bases and 9 bases, in that order; junction bases with no gene match: 6. From germline, CDR1 is MNHEY and CDR2 SMNVEV (reference sequence). The CDR3 bases are TGTGCCAGTTCGGGACAGGGCGGTTCACCCCTCCACTTT. It translates to CASSGQGGSPLHF.

V gene TRBV27 combines with J gene TRBJ2-7; 7 nucleotides align to TRBD2. V dropped 2 bases and J dropped 3; count of bases not matched to a gene: 1. The germline V gene encodes CDR1 MNHEY and CDR2 SMNVEV (reference sequence). The length of the CDR3 is 13 residues. CDR3 in DNA: TGTGCCAGCAGTTTAAGGGAGGGCTACGAGCAGTACTTC. Protein sequence: CASSLREGYEQYF.

The CDR3 sequence: CAIRRGDYGYTF. The CDR3, as DNA: TGTGCCATCAGGCGGGGGGACTATGGCTACACCTTC. The chain couples TRBV10-3 to TRBJ1-2; tentative D call: TRBD1 (5 bases). Germline lookup yields CDR1 ENHRY and CDR2 SYGVKD. Trimming took off 6 bases at V and 3 bases at J, with 8 bases between the two ends. The CDR3 contains 12 residues.

The chain employs TRBV18 and TRBJ2-1, with 15 positions matching TRBD2. The J segment lost 0 bases and the V segment lost 7 bases, leaving 7 bases of the junction unmatched. This CDR3 region has 18 residues. Germline V gene lookup returns CDR1 KGHSH and CDR2 LQKENI. The CDR3 nucleotides are TGTGCCAGCTTCCCGGGACTAGCGGGAGGCCGCTCCTACAATGAGCAGTTCTTC. This encodes CASFPGLAGGRSYNEQFF.

The chain employs TRBV19 and TRBJ1-5; D might be TRBD1 (6 bases). The V and J ends lost 5 bases and 6 bases respectively, with 14 bases between them. In germline, CDR1 is LNHDA, CDR2 SQIVND (reference sequence). This CDR3 region has 14 residues. CDR3 sequence (DNA): TGTGCCAGTAGTCGGCAGGGGATGAGTCAGCCCCAGCATTTT. Its translation: CASSRQGMSQPQHF.

The rearrangement joins TRBV12-2 to TRBJ2-7; the D call TRBD1 from the table was never checked on the DNA. TRBV12-2 is a pseudogene locus. The CDR3 runs to 19 residues. The CDR3 region has the DNA TGTGCAAGTCGCTTACCGACATCGGGACAGCGCGCGAAGTGCTACGAGCAGTACTTC. Its translation: CASRLPTSGQRAKCYEQYF.

This chain connects TRBV9 to TRBJ2-2; 9 nucleotides line up with TRBD1. The ends lost 1 base at V and 5 bases at J; junction bases unmatched: 3. This CDR3 is built from 15 residues. Germline V lookup: CDR1 SGDLS, CDR2 YYNGEE. The DNA for the CDR3 is TGTGCCAGCAGCGTACGGGACAGGGCGACCGGGGAGCTGTTTTTT. This encodes CASSVRDRATGELFF. Full variable domain (rest looked up from reference TRBV9 and TRBJ2-2): DSGVTQTPKHLITATGQRVTLRCSPRSGDLSVYWYQQSLDQGLQFLIQYYNGEERAKGNILERFSAQQFPDLHSELNLSSLELGDSALYFCASSVRDRATGELFFGEGSRLTVL.

The CDR3 sequence is CSVEEAGGPRGEQFF. Here the CDR3 DNA reads TGCAGCGTTGAAGAAGCGGGAGGGCCCAGAGGTGAGCAGTTCTTC. The chain employs TRBV29-1 and TRBJ2-1; 10 nucleotides match TRBD2. Germline CDR1 SQVTM, CDR2 ANQGSEA. This CDR3 is built from 15 residues. V gave up 0 bases and J gave up 9 bases; unmatched junction bases: 8.

The chain joins TRBV5-1 to TRBJ2-1; D is ambiguous. Trimming took 2 bases from V and 8 from J, leaving 17 bases between them. Germline loops: CDR1 SGHRS, CDR2 YFSETQ. The CDR3 is made up of 15 amino acids. The CDR3 region is CASSLLPGTWYEQFF. CDR3 DNA: TGCGCCAGCAGCTTACTACCGGGTACGTGGTATGAGCAGTTCTTC. The variable domain in full, with the rest retrieved from reference TRBV5-1 and TRBJ2-1, is KAGVTQTPRYLIKTRGQQVTLSCSPISGHRSVSWYQQTPGQGLQFLFEYFSETQRNKGNFPGRFSGRQFSNSRSEMNVSTLELGDSALYLCASSLLPGTWYEQFFGPGTRLTVL.

The table lists this clone with a few counts. The chain links TRBV5-1 to TRBJ1-5, with TRBD1 matching over 7 bases. V was pared by 8 bases and J by 0 bases, with 17 bases of the junction left unmatched. CDR3 size: 18 residues. Germline V lookup: CDR1 SGHRS, CDR2 YFSETQ. CDR3 protein: CARPQGTVQNHSNQPQHF. The CDR3, as DNA: TGCGCCAGACCACAGGGGACAGTACAAAACCATAGCAATCAGCCCCAGCATTTT.

V and J are TRBV6-5 and TRBJ2-7; TRBD1 matches 11 bases. The germline gives CDR1 MNHEY, CDR2 SVGAGI. The CDR3 length is 15 residues. With 6 bases clipped from V and 5 bases from J, the junction kept 9 bases outside the gene matches. CDR3 DNA: TGTGCCAGCAGAGGGTTGGGGACAGGGGGAAACGAGCAGTACTTC. Translating gives CASRGLGTGGNEQYF.

The count of this clone is one. V and J are TRBV6-2 or TRBV6-3 and TRBJ2-3; possibly TRBD2 for D (6 bases). Per the germline V gene, CDR1 is MNHEY and CDR2 is SVGEGT. V shed 6 bases and J shed 4 bases, with 14 bases lying between them. The CDR3 spans 14 residues. CDR3 DNA: TGTGCCAGCAGCAACAGGTGGGGGGCAGATACGCAGTATTTT. It encodes CASSNRWGADTQYF.

This clone was picked up one time. The V and J genes are TRBV6-5 and TRBJ2-5, with D uncertain. Trimming left V 6 bases short and J 4 bases short, with 12 bases between. The CDR3 contains 13 residues. Per germline, CDR1 MNHEY and CDR2 SVGAGI. The DNA of the CDR3 is TGTGCCAGCAGCCCAATTGTGTCAGAGACCCAGTACTTC. Translated: CASSPIVSETQYF.

The V call is TRBV6-5, the J call TRBJ1-6; TRBD1 might be the D (5 bases). CDR1 and CDR2 (germline): MNHEY, SVGAGI. The CDR3 is 15 residues long. Trimming pared 4 bases from V and 6 bases from J, leaving 13 bases between. The CDR3 here is CASSSPTGRNSPLHF. The DNA of the CDR3 is TGTGCCAGCAGTTCCCCTACGGGACGTAATTCACCCCTCCACTTT.

This sequence joins TRBV2 and TRBJ1-6, with D possibly TRBD1 on 5 matching bases. The germline V gene has CDR1 SNHLY and CDR2 FYNNEI. The CDR3 is 15 amino acids. Trimming took off 6 bases at V and 7 bases at J, with 16 bases between the two ends. As DNA, the CDR3 is TGTGCCAGCAGCAAGGACACTCCGGGGAATTCACCCCTCCACTTT. It codes for CASSKDTPGNSPLHF.

This clone was detected a few times. V usage is TRBV2 and J usage is TRBJ1-6; D is uncertain. This CDR3 has 15 amino acids. V lost 1 base to trimming and J lost 7 bases, with 11 bases between them. Germline CDR1 is SNHLY and CDR2 is FYNNEI. In DNA form, the CDR3 reads TGTGCCAGCAGTGAAGTGAGGGCACGCAATTCACCCCTCCACTTT. Translation gives CASSEVRARNSPLHF.

V and J are TRBV18 and TRBJ2-7, with TRBD1 matching over 8 bases. Germline assignment: CDR1 KGHSH and CDR2 LQKENI. The CDR3 is 14 residues long. The trim removed 4 bases at V and 6 bases at J, leaving 8 bases unmatched. CDR3 sequence (DNA): TGTGCCAGCTCACAACAGGGGGGAGAGGTCGAGCAGTACTTC. Residues: CASSQQGGEVEQYF.

The chain uses TRBV18 and TRBJ2-1, with D maybe TRBD2 (7 bases). Germline CDR1 KGHSH, CDR2 LQKENI. Between the trimmed V and J ends, which lost 2 bases and 4 bases, there was a span of 12 bases. The CDR3 extends over 15 amino acids. CDR3 region: CASSPEGGPYNEQFF. The CDR3 nucleotides read TGTGCCAGCTCACCAGAGGGGGGGCCGTACAATGAGCAGTTCTTC.